The sequence of this T cell receptor (beta chain) was determined in a study of T-cell memory formation after mild COVID-19. Whole-study findings and limits: Some responding clones appeared in pre-infection memory, suggesting cross-reactive memory joined. Confirmation of SARS-CoV-2 specificity was lacking for second-wave clones peaking day 37. Clones that shrank (day 15 to 85) were balanced CD4/CD8, whereas later expanders leaned CD4+.

This CDR3 has 15 residues. The ends were cut back, 3 bases at V and 0 bases at J, with 8 bases in the middle. Germline CDR1 is SNHLY and CDR2 is FYNNEI. Using constant-segment primers, 5'RACE produced TCR alpha and TCR beta cDNA libraries carrying sample barcodes and UMIs. TCRdb called the 5' RACE reads again in MiXCR, with one record for every CDR3 protein. Found here are hundreds of thousands of distinct CDR3 sequences, 12% to 15% of them singletons; the top ten hold about 20%. This clonotype was seen a few times. Its antigen is unidentified. The V and J genes are TRBV2 and TRBJ2-2; D uncertain. This TCR derives from a man aged 18 to 29 who had mild COVID-19 (a few samples of this study predate the infection). Cell type and time point are not known. The sample taken for sequencing was PBMCs or a T cell subset sorted from them (not recorded which). The CDR3 is CASSEDGSNTGELFF. In DNA form, the CDR3 reads TGTGCCAGCAGTGAGGACGGTTCGAACACCGGGGAGCTGTTTTTT.